This TCR beta chain was identified in a study of cytomegalovirus exposure and HLA in healthy donors. In the study overall: An earlier analysis identified some 110 million unique TCR beta sequences in about 180 million T cells.

A multiplex PCR was run with 60 Vbeta primers and 13 Jbeta primers. Method: immunoSEQ multiplex PCR; TCRdb's copy keeps in-frame clones and lacks some. The sample shows about 140,000 clones, about 80% of them seen only once. CDR1 and CDR2 (germline): MDHEN, SYDVKM. The CDR3 length is 16 residues. V trimming: 5 bases; J trimming: 2 bases; junction bases outside the gene matches: 12. On this clone itself: Antigen unknown.

Whole-study findings and limits: Over 150 TCR beta chains were listed as cytomegalovirus-associated. CMV serostatus alone was available as immune exposure information.

The chain joins TRBV28 to TRBJ2-7; 7 bases are a match to TRBD2. This sequence was found in a woman in her fifties or sixties in good health and CMV-seropositive. Sequences were obtained from PBMCs. CDR3 nucleotides: TGTGCCAGCAGTGAATTGACTAGCCCCTATACCTACGAGCAGTACTTC. Translating it yields CASSELTSPYTYEQYF.